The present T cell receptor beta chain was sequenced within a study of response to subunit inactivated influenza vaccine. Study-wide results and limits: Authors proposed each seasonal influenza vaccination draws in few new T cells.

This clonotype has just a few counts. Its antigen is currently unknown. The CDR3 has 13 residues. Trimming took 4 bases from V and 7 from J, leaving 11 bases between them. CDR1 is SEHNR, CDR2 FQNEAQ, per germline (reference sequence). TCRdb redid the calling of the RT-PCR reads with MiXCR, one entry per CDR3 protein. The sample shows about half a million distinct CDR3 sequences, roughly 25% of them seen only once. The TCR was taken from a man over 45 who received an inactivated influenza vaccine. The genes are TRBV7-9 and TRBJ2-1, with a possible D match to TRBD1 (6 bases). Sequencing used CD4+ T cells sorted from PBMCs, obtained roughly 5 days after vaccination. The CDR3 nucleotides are TGTGCCAGCAGCTCACAGGGTTGGAATGAGCAGTTCTTC. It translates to CASSSQGWNEQFF.